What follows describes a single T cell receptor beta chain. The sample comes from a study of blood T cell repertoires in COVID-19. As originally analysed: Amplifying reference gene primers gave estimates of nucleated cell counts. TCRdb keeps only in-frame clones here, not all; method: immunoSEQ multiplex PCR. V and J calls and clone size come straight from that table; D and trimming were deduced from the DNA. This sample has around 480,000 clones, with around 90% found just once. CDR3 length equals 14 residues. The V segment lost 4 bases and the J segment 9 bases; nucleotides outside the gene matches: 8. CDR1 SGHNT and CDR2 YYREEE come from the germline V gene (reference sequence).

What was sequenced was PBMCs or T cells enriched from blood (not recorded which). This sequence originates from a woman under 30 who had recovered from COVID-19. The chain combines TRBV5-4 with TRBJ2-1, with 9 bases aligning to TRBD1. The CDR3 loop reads CASSDPRQGGEQFF. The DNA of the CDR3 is TGTGCCAGCAGCGATCCTCGACAGGGGGGTGAGCAGTTCTTC.